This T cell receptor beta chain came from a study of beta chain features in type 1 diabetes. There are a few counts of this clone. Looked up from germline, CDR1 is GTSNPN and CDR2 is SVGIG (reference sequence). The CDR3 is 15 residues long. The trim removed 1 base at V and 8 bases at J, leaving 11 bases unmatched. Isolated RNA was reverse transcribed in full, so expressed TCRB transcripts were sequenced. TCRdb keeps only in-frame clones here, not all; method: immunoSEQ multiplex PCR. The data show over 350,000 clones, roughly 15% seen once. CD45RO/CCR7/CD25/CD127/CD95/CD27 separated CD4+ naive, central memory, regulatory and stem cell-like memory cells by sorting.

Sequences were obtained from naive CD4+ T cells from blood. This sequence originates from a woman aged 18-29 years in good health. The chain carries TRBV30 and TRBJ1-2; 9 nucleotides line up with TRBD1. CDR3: CAWSAGQGYARGYTF. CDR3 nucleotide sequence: TGTGCCTGGAGTGCAGGACAGGGGTATGCGCGGGGCTACACCTTC.